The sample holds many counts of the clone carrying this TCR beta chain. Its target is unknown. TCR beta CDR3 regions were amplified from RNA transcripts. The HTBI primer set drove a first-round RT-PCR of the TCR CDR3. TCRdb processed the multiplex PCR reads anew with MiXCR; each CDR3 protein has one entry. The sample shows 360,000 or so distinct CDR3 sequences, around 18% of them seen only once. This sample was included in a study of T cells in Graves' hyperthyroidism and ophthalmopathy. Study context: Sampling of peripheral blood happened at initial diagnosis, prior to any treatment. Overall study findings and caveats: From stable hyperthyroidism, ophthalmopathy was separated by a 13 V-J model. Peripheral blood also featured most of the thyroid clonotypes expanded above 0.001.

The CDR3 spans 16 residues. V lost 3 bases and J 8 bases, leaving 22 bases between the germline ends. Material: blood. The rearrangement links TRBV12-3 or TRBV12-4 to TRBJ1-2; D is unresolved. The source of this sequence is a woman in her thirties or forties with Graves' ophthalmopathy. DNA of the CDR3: TGTGCCAGCAGTTTGAGGGCAGACCGTCGGCGCTTCGGCTACACCTTC. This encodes CASSLRADRRRFGYTF.